These 29 T cell receptor beta chains originate from one sample sequenced in a study of patients and donors after allogeneic stem cell transplantation. Using its own MiXCR run on the RT-PCR reads, TCRdb lists one record per CDR3 protein. Of approximately 430,000 distinct CDR3 sequences in the sample, about a sixth were seen once. The sequenced sample consisted of blood, either unsorted or a sorted T cell fraction (not recorded which). The source is a human donor who was either an allogeneic HSCT recipient or a stem cell or donor lymphocyte infusion donor (not recorded which). It is not recorded whose cells these are; they may come from a transplant donor.

This clonotype was seen at least ten times. The chain is built from TRBV19 and TRBJ1-1; the D is unclear. From germline, CDR1 is LNHDA and CDR2 SQIVND (reference sequence). V was cut by 7 bases and J by 0 bases, with 9 bases left in between. The CDR3 has 13 residues. The CDR3 DNA sequence: TGTGCCAGTACCCTGACGGTGAACACTGAAGCTTTCTTT. It codes for CASTLTVNTEAFF.

The chain employs TRBV6-5 and TRBJ2-2; the D gene is possibly TRBD2 (6 bases). The V and J ends lost 0 bases and 5 bases respectively, with 10 bases between them. Germline V lookup: CDR1 MNHEY, CDR2 SVGAGI. The CDR3 is 15 amino acids. CDR3 protein: CASSYSQAGTGELFF. DNA for the CDR3: TGTGCCAGCAGTTACTCACAGGCGGGGACCGGGGAGCTGTTTTTT.

The rearrangement links TRBV11-2 to TRBJ2-5, with D perhaps TRBD1 or TRBD2 (5 bases each). Trimming removed 2 bases at V and 5 bases at J, with 24 bases between. The CDR3 spans 18 residues. The germline CDR1 and CDR2 sequences are SGHAT and FQNNGV. The CDR3 reads CASSLPRGRVKRQETQYF. CDR3 nucleotides: TGTGCCAGCAGCTTACCTCGAGGGCGGGTCAAGAGACAGGAGACCCAGTACTTC.

This rearrangement joins TRBV9 to TRBJ2-7; 7 positions agree with TRBD1. Germline values: CDR1 SGDLS, CDR2 YYNGEE. The CDR3 contains 15 residues. V lost 7 bases and J lost 4; bases outside the gene matches: 14. The CDR3 DNA reads as TGTGCCAGCGGACCGGGGACAGACCTTGGGTACGAGCAGTACTTC. It is translated as CASGPGTDLGYEQYF.

This chain joins TRBV7-8 and TRBJ1-1; 7 positions match TRBD1. Losses at the gene ends were 3 bases for V and 0 bases for J; bases not matched to a gene: 7. Looked up from germline, CDR1 is SGHVS and CDR2 is FQNEAQ. The CDR3 has 16 amino acids. CDR3 DNA: TGTGCCAGCAGCTTCAGGGGGACTAACATGAACACTGAAGCTTTCTTT. Translated: CASSFRGTNMNTEAFF.

This clonotype has just a few counts. This chain links TRBV3-1 with TRBJ2-3; D not certain. The CDR3 consists of 11 residues. Deletions cut 1 base from V and 10 bases from J, with 6 bases between. CDR1 and CDR2 from the germline V gene are LGHDT and YNNKEL (reference sequence). The CDR3 nucleotides are TGTGCCAGCAGCCAAGGAGGCCCGCAGTATTTT. Translated, it gives CASSQGGPQYF.

The chain has TRBV19 and TRBJ2-5; the D gene could be TRBD1 or TRBD2 (5 bases each). The V and J ends lost 3 bases and 3 bases respectively, with 8 bases between them. The CDR3 length is 13 residues. Germline V gene sequence: CDR1 LNHDA, CDR2 SQIVND (reference sequence). The CDR3 DNA reads TGTGCCAGTAGTATCATGGGGGAAGAGACCCAGTACTTC. It codes for CASSIMGEETQYF.

The rearrangement uses TRBV15 and TRBJ2-3; D gene unclear. Trimming removed 0 bases at V and 0 bases at J, with 16 bases between. The CDR3 has 18 residues. CDR1 LNHNV and CDR2 YYDKDF come from the germline V gene (reference sequence). The CDR3 loop is CATSRDRSSSSSTDTQYF. For the CDR3, the DNA is TGTGCCACCAGCAGAGATCGATCGAGTTCTTCTAGCACAGATACGCAGTATTTT.

The gene calls are TRBV24-1 and TRBJ2-4; TRBD1 or TRBD2 may be the D gene (5 bases each). With 3 bases removed from V and 8 bases from J, the gap between germline ends came to 16 bases. Germline values: CDR1 KGHDR, CDR2 SFDVKD. CDR3 length: 15 amino acids. DNA of the CDR3: TGTGCCACCAGTGATAAGGTGCCGGGGACCGACATTCAGTACTTC. This gives the protein CATSDKVPGTDIQYF.

This clonotype has more than one count but fewer than ten. The genes are TRBV25-1 and TRBJ2-2; D is perhaps TRBD2 (5 bases). The CDR3 has 15 amino acids. From germline, CDR1 is MGHDK and CDR2 SYGVNS. V was cut by 3 bases and J by 2 bases, with 10 bases left in between. In DNA form, the CDR3 reads TGTGCCAGCAGTGAGTCGGACTTCAACACCGGGGAGCTGTTTTTT. Translating gives CASSESDFNTGELFF.

The V call is TRBV7-3, the J call TRBJ2-2, with 8 bases matching TRBD2. This CDR3 spans 16 amino acids. Germline trimming cut 2 bases from V and 5 bases from J; bases unmatched to any gene: 7. CDR1 and CDR2 (germline): SGHTA, FQGTGA. The CDR3 nucleotides are TGTGCCAGCAGCTTATCTTCAGCGGGGGTTACCGGGGAGCTGTTTTTT. It translates to CASSLSSAGVTGELFF.

This sequence joins TRBV6-1 and TRBJ2-1; D possibly matches TRBD1 or TRBD2 (6 bases each). Per the germline V gene, CDR1 is MNHNS and CDR2 is SASEGT. CDR3 length: 15 residues. Deletions cut 4 bases from V and 5 bases from J, with 15 bases between. The CDR3 DNA follows: TGTGCCAGCAGTGGCGGGACAAATACAAACAATGAGCAGTTCTTC. Its translation: CASSGGTNTNNEQFF.

The V and J genes are TRBV12-3 or TRBV12-4 and TRBJ2-3; D is uncertain. This CDR3 is 15 amino acids long. Between the trimmed V and J ends, which lost 4 bases and 0 bases, there was a span of 11 bases. As DNA, the CDR3 is TGTGCCAGCAGTTCTCCCGGGCCAAGCACAGATACGCAGTATTTT. As protein: CASSSPGPSTDTQYF.

This clonotype was picked up a small number of times. The chain has TRBV18 and TRBJ1-4; the D is unclear. V lost 3 bases to trimming and J lost 8 bases, with 16 bases between them. This CDR3 spans 15 amino acids. The germline V gene encodes CDR1 KGHSH and CDR2 LQKENI. For the CDR3, the DNA is TGTGCCAGCTCACCCCCCGGGATACGGGAGGAAAAACTGTTTTTT. As protein: CASSPPGIREEKLFF.

The chain links TRBV11-2 to TRBJ2-5; 8 bases are a match to TRBD1. The J segment lost 5 bases and the V segment lost 0 bases, leaving 20 bases of the junction unmatched. The CDR3 is made up of 20 amino acids. Germline-derived CDR1 and CDR2 are SGHAT and FQNNGV. The CDR3 reads CASSLDLGQGALGTRETQYF. CDR3 nucleotide sequence: TGTGCCAGCAGCTTAGATCTGGGGCAGGGGGCTTTGGGCACAAGGGAGACCCAGTACTTC.

This clonotype was observed a handful of times. The genes are TRBV20-1 and TRBJ1-3, with D hard to call. CDR1 DFQATT and CDR2 SNEGSKA come from the germline V gene (reference sequence). V lost 1 base and J 0 bases, leaving 10 bases between the germline ends. CDR3 length equals 15 residues. CDR3 sequence (DNA): TGCAGTGCTAGAGTGGGCCGTTTCTCTGGAAACACCATATATTTT. This translates into CSARVGRFSGNTIYF.

This clonotype was recorded at least ten times. This rearrangement joins TRBV12-3 or TRBV12-4 to TRBJ2-1, with 9 bases lining up with TRBD2. The V gene end was trimmed by 5 bases and the J gene end by 1 base; junction bases not matched to a gene: 9. This CDR3 is built from 17 residues. The CDR3 sequence: CASSPFSSGVSYNEQFF. The CDR3 DNA reads TGTGCCAGCAGTCCCTTCTCTAGCGGGGTTTCCTACAATGAGCAGTTCTTC.

This clonotype is a singleton in its sample. V is TRBV4-1 and J is TRBJ2-7; possible D gene TRBD2, 5 bases. Germline CDR1 reads MGHRA; CDR2 reads YSYEKL. CDR3 size: 12 residues. V lost 3 bases to trimming and J lost 8 bases, with 11 bases between them. In nucleotides, the CDR3 is TGCGCCAGCAGCCACTTCGGGAAGAAGCAGTACTTC. Translating it yields CASSHFGKKQYF.

This clonotype appeared a few times. For the CDR3, the DNA is TGTGCCAGCAGTACGCGGACACCCGGGGAGCTGTTTTTT. As protein: CASSTRTPGELFF. The chain links TRBV28 to TRBJ2-2, with D tentatively TRBD1 (5 bases). Germline CDR1 is MDHEN and CDR2 is SYDVKM. The CDR3 is made up of 13 amino acids. Trimming shortened V by 5 bases and J by 6 bases, and 10 bases separated the two germline ends.

The DNA of the CDR3 is TGTGCCAGCAGCTTAGTGGGACAGGGAGGCAATCAGCCCCAGCATTTT. This codes for CASSLVGQGGNQPQHF. The chain has TRBV7-2 and TRBJ1-5, with 9 bases matching TRBD1. Germline CDR1 is SGHTA and CDR2 is FQGNSA. The CDR3 extends over 16 amino acids. The junction had 3 bases not matched to a gene; V was cut back by 1 base and J by 2 bases. Together with reference TRBV7-2 and TRBJ1-5, the CDR3 gives the full variable domain: GAGVSQSPSNKVTEKGKDVELRCDPISGHTALYWYRQSLGQGLEFLIYFQGNSAPDKSGLPSDRFSAERTGGSVSTLTIQRTQQEDSAVYLCASSLVGQGGNQPQHFGDGTRLSIL.

The chain has TRBV29-1 and TRBJ2-7; D remains ambiguous. Germline lookup yields CDR1 SQVTM and CDR2 ANQGSEA. The length of the CDR3 is 12 residues. The germline V and J ends were trimmed by 7 bases and 6 bases, with 16 bases remaining between them. The CDR3 loop is CSAGHVGSEQYF. In DNA, the CDR3 is TGCAGCGCTGGGCATGTGGGGTCCGAGCAGTACTTC.

There are many counts of this clonotype. The chain uses TRBV12-3 or TRBV12-4 and TRBJ2-3; TRBD2 aligns across 9 bases. The ends lost 6 bases at V and 6 bases at J; junction bases unmatched: 10. This CDR3 region has 15 residues. The DNA for the CDR3 is TGTGCCAGCAGACGGGTAGCGGGAGTTGCGGATACGCAGTATTTT. Encoded protein: CASRRVAGVADTQYF.

The chain is built from TRBV6-5 and TRBJ1-2; 9 positions match TRBD1. Germline CDR1 reads MNHEY; CDR2 reads SVGAGI. Trimming removed 4 bases from V and 7 bases from J; junction bases left unmatched: 4. This CDR3 contains 13 residues. The CDR3, as DNA: TGTGCCAGCAGTTCCACAGGGGGCGGTGGCTACACCTTC. Residues: CASSSTGGGGYTF.

The V and J genes are TRBV11-3 and TRBJ2-1; TRBD1 matches at 9 bases. The CDR3 runs to 15 residues. CDR1 and CDR2 (germline): SGHNT, YENEEA. V was pared by 7 bases and J by 7 bases, with 11 bases of the junction left unmatched. CDR3 amino acids: CASNVQGALSNEQFF. CDR3 sequence (DNA): TGTGCCAGCAATGTACAGGGGGCATTATCTAATGAGCAGTTCTTC.

This chain uses TRBV3-1 with TRBJ2-7; perhaps TRBD1 as D (5 bases). This CDR3 spans 15 amino acids. Germline V gene sequence: CDR1 LGHDT, CDR2 YNNKEL (reference sequence). V was trimmed by 4 bases and J by 3 bases, leaving 16 bases between them. For the CDR3, the DNA is TGTGCCAGCAGCCGACACCGACTTGACAGCTACGAGCAGTACTTC. This sequence encodes CASSRHRLDSYEQYF.

This clonotype showed up just a few times. V and J are TRBV6-1 and TRBJ1-1; 8 bases are a match to TRBD1. This CDR3 contains 16 residues. V trimming: 7 bases; J trimming: 3 bases; junction bases outside the gene matches: 13. Germline CDR1 reads MNHNS; CDR2 reads SASEGT. As DNA, the CDR3 is TGTGCCAGCAACCCAGGACAGGGAGTGATGGACACTGAAGCTTTCTTT. This sequence encodes CASNPGQGVMDTEAFF.

This clonotype has a count of ten or more. The chain links TRBV12-3 or TRBV12-4 to TRBJ2-1; TRBD2 aligns across 11 bases. V shed 1 base and J 0 bases; nucleotides not matched to a gene: 8. This CDR3 comprises 19 residues. CDR3 loop: CASSLGILAGGSSYNEQFF. For the CDR3, the DNA is TGTGCCAGCAGTTTAGGAATCCTAGCGGGAGGAAGCTCCTACAATGAGCAGTTCTTC.

This rearrangement joins TRBV18 to TRBJ2-1; 9 bases fit TRBD2. This CDR3 has 17 residues. V lost 6 bases and J lost 7; bases outside the gene matches: 16. Germline CDR1 and CDR2: KGHSH and LQKENI. Written as DNA, the CDR3 is TGTGCCAGCTCCCCCAGGGCTAGCGGGACCTCTTCGAATGAGCAGTTCTTC. This gives the protein CASSPRASGTSSNEQFF.

The CDR3 sequence: CASSLDSFGETQYF. The CDR3 region has the DNA TGTGCCAGCAGCTTAGACAGTTTCGGAGAGACCCAGTACTTC. The chain combines TRBV7-2 with TRBJ2-5; D unresolved. In germline, CDR1 is SGHTA, CDR2 FQGNSA. Between the trimmed V and J ends, which lost 1 base and 4 bases, there was a span of 10 bases. This CDR3 region has 14 residues.